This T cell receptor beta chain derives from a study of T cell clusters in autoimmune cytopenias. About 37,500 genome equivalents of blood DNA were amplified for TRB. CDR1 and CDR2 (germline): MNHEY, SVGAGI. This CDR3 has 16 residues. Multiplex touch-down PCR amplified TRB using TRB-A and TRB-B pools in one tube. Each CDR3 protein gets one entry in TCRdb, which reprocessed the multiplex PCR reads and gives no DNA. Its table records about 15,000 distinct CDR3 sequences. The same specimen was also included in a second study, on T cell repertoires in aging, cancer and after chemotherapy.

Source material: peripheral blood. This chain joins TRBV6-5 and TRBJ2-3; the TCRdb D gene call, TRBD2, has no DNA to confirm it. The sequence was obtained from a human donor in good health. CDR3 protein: CTSSYSNLAGADTQYF.